This is a list of T cell receptor beta chains from one sample in a study of graft-versus-host responses after intestinal transplantation. Clones were read by immunoSEQ multiplex PCR, and TCRdb kept only the in-frame ones, dropping some. The top ten hold about 1.7% of the sample, which has just under 65,000 clones, around 90% seen once. Specimen: ileum tissue, collected more than 350 days after transplant. Receptor source: a human patient who received an intestinal transplant, so some T cells may come from the graft donor. CDR3s include the opening cysteine and the closing phenylalanine or tryptophan. D genes are given only for firm matches. The size entry is marked missing in some rows and otherwise reads once, few, many or a size class.

d_call: TRBD1; clone_size: once; j_call: TRBJ1-6; v_call: TRBV28; cdr3_nt: TGTGCCAGCAGTTTCGGGACAGCGAATTCACCCCTCCACTTT; cdr3_aa: CASSFGTANSPLHF
d_call: .; clone_size: once; j_call: TRBJ2-7; v_call: TRBV6-5; cdr3_nt: TGTGCCAGCAGTCAACGGGTCTACGAGCAGTACTTC; cdr3_aa: CASSQRVYEQYF
d_call: .; clone_size: once; j_call: TRBJ2-7; v_call: TRBV7-2; cdr3_nt: TGTGCCAGCAGCTCTTCCCCCTCGTCCGGCTACGAGCAGTACTTC; cdr3_aa: CASSSSPSSGYEQYF
d_call: TRBD1; clone_size: .; j_call: TRBJ2-5; v_call: TRBV11-2; cdr3_nt: TGTGCCAGCAGCTTAGTGTGGACAGGGAGTCAAGAGACCCAGTACTTC; cdr3_aa: CASSLVWTGSQETQYF
d_call: TRBD1; clone_size: .; j_call: TRBJ2-7; v_call: TRBV10-3; cdr3_nt: TGTGCCATCAGTGAAGTGGCAGGGGGAGAGCAGTACTTC; cdr3_aa: CAISEVAGGEQYF
d_call: .; clone_size: .; j_call: TRBJ2-5; v_call: TRBV18; cdr3_nt: TGTGCCAGCTCTAAACGACCAGAGACCCAGTACTTC; cdr3_aa: CASSKRPETQYF
d_call: .; clone_size: .; j_call: TRBJ2-7; v_call: TRBV6-1; cdr3_nt: TGTGCCAGCCGTTCCGAGGTGGACGGTAACTACGAGCAGTACTTC; cdr3_aa: CASRSEVDGNYEQYF
d_call: .; clone_size: .; j_call: TRBJ1-2; v_call: TRBV10-3; cdr3_nt: TGTGCCATCAGTCCAGTCACCGGCTATGGCTACACCTTC; cdr3_aa: CAISPVTGYGYTF
d_call: TRBD1; clone_size: .; j_call: TRBJ1-5; v_call: TRBV28; cdr3_nt: TGTGCCAGCAGTTCCCCGGGACAGGAGGGTCAGCCCCAGCATTTT; cdr3_aa: CASSSPGQEGQPQHF
d_call: .; clone_size: .; j_call: TRBJ1-5; v_call: TRBV27; cdr3_nt: TGTGCCAGCAGTTTGGCGGCAGTAGGTCAGCCCCAGCATTTT; cdr3_aa: CASSLAAVGQPQHF
d_call: TRBD2; clone_size: .; j_call: TRBJ2-2; v_call: TRBV13; cdr3_nt: TGTGCCAGCACCGACGGGACTAGCGGGGGGAACACCGGGGAGCTGTTTTTT; cdr3_aa: CASTDGTSGGNTGELFF
d_call: TRBD1; clone_size: .; j_call: TRBJ2-7; v_call: TRBV13; cdr3_nt: TGTGCCAGCAGCTCGCCAGACAGGGGGAACCCCTACGAGCAGTACTTC; cdr3_aa: CASSSPDRGNPYEQYF
d_call: TRBD2; clone_size: few; j_call: TRBJ2-5; v_call: TRBV7-3; cdr3_nt: TGTGCCAGCAGCCCGGGACTAGGATCTTGGGAGACCCAGTACTTC; cdr3_aa: CASSPGLGSWETQYF
d_call: .; clone_size: .; j_call: TRBJ2-1; v_call: TRBV11-2; cdr3_nt: TGTGCCAGCAGCTTATCTCAGCTAAATGAGCAGTTCTTC; cdr3_aa: CASSLSQLNEQFF
d_call: .; clone_size: once; j_call: TRBJ1-1; v_call: TRBV9; cdr3_nt: TGTGCCAGCAGCGTCGACGGGAGCACTGAAGCTTTCTTT; cdr3_aa: CASSVDGSTEAFF
d_call: TRBD1; clone_size: .; j_call: TRBJ1-5; v_call: TRBV6-7; cdr3_nt: TGTGCCAGCAGTTATAATGGACAGGGGAGAATTCCGAGCAATCAGCCCCAGCATTTT; cdr3_aa: CASSYNGQGRIPSNQPQHF
d_call: TRBD2; clone_size: once; j_call: TRBJ2-3; v_call: TRBV2; cdr3_nt: TGTGCCAGCAGTGCCTCCGGGGGGGTAACAGATACGCAGTATTTT; cdr3_aa: CASSASGGVTDTQYF
d_call: TRBD1; clone_size: .; j_call: TRBJ2-7; v_call: TRBV6-1; cdr3_nt: TGTGCCAGCAGTGGGACAGGGGCGGCCTACGAGCAGTACTTC; cdr3_aa: CASSGTGAAYEQYF
d_call: .; clone_size: once; j_call: TRBJ2-3; v_call: TRBV28; cdr3_nt: TGTGCCAGCAGTTTTGTTCCCGGGAGAACAGATACGCAGTATTTT; cdr3_aa: CASSFVPGRTDTQYF
d_call: .; clone_size: .; j_call: TRBJ1-5; v_call: TRBV28; cdr3_nt: TGTGCCAGCAGTTTAAGTCCCACAGGGAATCAGCCCCAGCATTTT; cdr3_aa: CASSLSPTGNQPQHF
d_call: .; clone_size: .; j_call: TRBJ2-7; v_call: TRBV4-1; cdr3_nt: TGCGCCAGCAGCCAAACCGTAAGGGGGACATGGAGCTCCTACGAGCAGTACTTC; cdr3_aa: CASSQTVRGTWSSYEQYF
d_call: .; clone_size: .; j_call: TRBJ1-5; v_call: TRBV28; cdr3_nt: TGTGCCACCGACCGTAGCAATCAGCCCCAGCATTTT; cdr3_aa: CATDRSNQPQHF
d_call: .; clone_size: .; j_call: TRBJ2-7; v_call: TRBV7-8; cdr3_nt: TGTGCCAGCAGCTTAGCCTCTAACTACGAGCAGTACTTC; cdr3_aa: CASSLASNYEQYF
d_call: TRBD2; clone_size: .; j_call: TRBJ2-1; v_call: TRBV7-2; cdr3_nt: TGTGCCAGCAGCTTAGGGACTAGCGGGAGGGGCAATGAGCAGTTCTTC; cdr3_aa: CASSLGTSGRGNEQFF
d_call: TRBD1; clone_size: .; j_call: TRBJ2-5; v_call: TRBV6-1; cdr3_nt: TGTGCCAGCAGCCGATCGGGCAGGGGGCAAGAGACCCAGTACTTC; cdr3_aa: CASSRSGRGQETQYF
d_call: .; clone_size: .; j_call: TRBJ1-5; v_call: TRBV4-1; cdr3_nt: TGCGCCAGCAGCCGGGACAACAATCAGCCCCAGCATTTT; cdr3_aa: CASSRDNNQPQHF
d_call: .; clone_size: .; j_call: TRBJ1-5; v_call: TRBV1; cdr3_nt: TGCACCAGCAGCCAATTCCCCCAGCATTTT; cdr3_aa: CTSSQFPQHF
d_call: .; clone_size: few; j_call: TRBJ2-7; v_call: TRBV28; cdr3_nt: TGTGCCAGCAGCTCCCTTGAGGACGTCATGAACAAGCAGTACTTC; cdr3_aa: CASSSLEDVMNKQYF
d_call: .; clone_size: .; j_call: TRBJ2-7; v_call: TRBV19; cdr3_nt: TGTGCCAGTAGTACCGGCTACGAGCAGTACTTC; cdr3_aa: CASSTGYEQYF
d_call: .; clone_size: once; j_call: TRBJ1-2; v_call: TRBV5-4; cdr3_nt: TGTGCCAGCAGCTTGGAGGGGCTCGGCTATGGCTACACCTTC; cdr3_aa: CASSLEGLGYGYTF
d_call: TRBD2; clone_size: few; j_call: TRBJ2-2; v_call: TRBV28; cdr3_nt: TGTGCCAGCAGTATCCTAGCGGGAGGGCCGCTCGGGGAGCTGTTTTTT; cdr3_aa: CASSILAGGPLGELFF
d_call: TRBD1; clone_size: .; j_call: TRBJ2-7; v_call: TRBV29-1; cdr3_nt: TGCAGCGCGGGGACAGGAATAAACGCTGCCTACGAGCAGTACTTC; cdr3_aa: CSAGTGINAAYEQYF